This T cell receptor (beta chain) derives from a study of long-term antiretroviral therapy in people with HIV (dated by TCRdb to between 2021 and 2024). Looking at the study overall: The earliest samples were collected about a decade before the 2015 WHO recommendation for immediate ART, when ART was typically delayed until CD4 counts fell. About 35% of the 30 participants with HIV were female. A total of 150 to 200 cryopreserved PBMC samples came from 25 to 35 adults with confirmed HIV infection and were collected serially over a mean of roughly 6 years (range 1-12). Test extractions of a monoclonal T-cell line alongside some 36 polyclonal samples showed no cross-contamination during QIAcube processing. Whether ART initiation and durable HIV suppression were associated with changes in peripheral blood TRB repertoire composition and diversity was tested in a retrospective serial study.

The immunoSEQ hsTCRB v3.0 assay was used at survey level resolution to sequence the TRB variable region. The target sequencing depth for TRB was about 40,000-55,000 T-cell genomes per sample. An Illumina MiSeq with a v3 150-cycle kit was used to sequence the pooled TRB libraries. The authors processed their data as follows. Repertoire analysis was performed in R inside a reproducible Nextflow workflow that covered QC, data transformation and analysis. LymphoSeq2, an R package for exploring AIRR-Seq data, was used to implement custom analyses. After excluding a few samples that yielded fewer than 5000 total TRB sequences, fewer than 200 HIV repertoires remained for analysis. Among the 200 or so HIV repertoires that were kept, 59 were collected before ART initiation and roughly 130 were collected after ART initiation. Each repertoire was downsampled to 5000 TRB nucleotide sequences, and summary statistics were averaged across 100 downsampling iterations. Only TRB sequences with CDR3 regions of at least seven amino acids were retained for analysis. A Shannon entropy-derived clonality score and the Gini coefficient were used to measure diversity. In the repertoire networks, any two of the top 5000 CDR3 amino acid sequences were linked whenever the two sequences differed by an edit distance of one. GLIPH2 predicted antigen specificity groups and MHC restriction for TRB CDR3 amino acid sequences. To flag known CMV, EBV, HIV or tissue antigen associations, CDR3 amino acid sequences were matched against VDJdb and McPAS-TCR. Pre-ART, post-ART and control groups were compared with Wilcoxon signed-rank tests and Holm-Bonferroni correction. TCRdb holds this immuneACCESS table with in-frame rearrangements only. Some clones are missing; in checked studies, unresolved V genes explain under half, and the rest has no known cause. The DNA was the basis for D and trimming; V, J and clone size are from that table. The sample yields tens of thousands of clones; 95% were counted once. Jointly, the top ten make up 3% to 4% of the sample.

Overall results and qualifications from the work: No data were available on ART adherence, viral resistance or therapy changes, limiting inferences about post-ART repertoire changes. Because pre-ART samples had limited cell numbers, profiling was done on unsorted PBMC rather than on sorted CD4+ and CD8+ T cells. At every time point, the repertoire was dominated by expanded TRB clones first identified before ART initiation, although this dominance fluctuated and, in many PLHIV, declined after ART. Owing to limited PBMC availability, only the TCR beta chain was sequenced, without alpha chain pairing. Compared with controls, HIV repertoires had narrower CDR3 length ranges, and the network structure pointed to an antigen-experienced repertoire that shifted only slightly toward naive after ART. ART initiation was associated with a significant increase in TRB diversity, but diversity stayed significantly below transplant donor controls even after long-term ART. The samples were dated from about 2004 to 2017, and the ART regimens that were used may be less effective than current ART regimens.

Inclusion was restricted to participants for whom at least one PBMC sample before ART initiation and at least two post-ART samples were available. Treatment was received in the United States of America by all participants with HIV. Before DNA extraction, cryopreserved samples of roughly 1-10 million PBMC were thawed and washed. At the time of the earliest PBMC sample, participants with HIV were aged between about 23 and 55 years. Per participant, PBMC samples came from 1-4 timepoints prior to ART initiation and 2-8 timepoints following ART initiation, for a median of 7 samples. Serial HIV viral load, CD4+ T-cell count, ART history and demographic data were obtained for every participant. Using a Qiagen kit on a QIAcube, genomic DNA was extracted from unsorted PBMC, with samples processed in batches of 12. Note on this clone: The antigen it binds to is not known. There are no base qualities to consult, and no much larger clone falls within one base.

V is clipped by 7 bases and J by 1 base, and the sequence between their germline boundaries is 19 bases long. CDR1 and CDR2 were assigned from the germline V gene as SQVTM and ANQGSEA. The CDR3 goes from the cysteine to the phenylalanine over 15 residues. The DNA shown is the 45-base CDR3, in frame from base 1. The clonotype comes from a man in his fifties with HIV. The sequencing used unsorted PBMCs, collected 5.3 years after starting antiretroviral therapy. The rearrangement combines TRBV29-1 with TRBJ1-1, and the D gene may be TRBD1, 5 bases matching. CDR3 region: CSAERDSLANTEAFF. The DNA reads TGCAGCGCAGAACGGGACTCCCTGGCGAACACTGAAGCTTTCTTT.